This T cell receptor (beta chain) was obtained from a study of T-cell reconstitution after alpha-beta-depleted transplantation in children. Preparation of the TCRbeta library was carried out with unique molecular identifiers. TCRdb reprocessed the PCR reads via MiXCR and lists one record per CDR3 protein. Of hundreds of thousands of distinct CDR3 sequences listed, roughly a tenth are singletons. Germline V gene lookup returns CDR1 MNHNS and CDR2 SASEGT. The CDR3 is 13 residues long. The germline V and J ends were trimmed by 6 bases and 14 bases, with 19 bases remaining between them. Material: PBMCs from the stem cell graft donor, obtained from the stem cell graft. This sequence originates from a human donor who donated a stem cell graft to a child with acute lymphoblastic leukemia. V gene TRBV6-1 combines with J gene TRBJ2-2; no clear D gene. Written as DNA, the CDR3 is TGTGCCAGCAGCCTTCTGTTTGCGAAGAAACTGTTTTTT. Its translation is CASSLLFAKKLFF.